This T cell receptor (beta chain) is drawn from a study of blood T cells in healthy people across ages. Findings and caveats of the study: Estimates based on one million T cells were treated as lower bounds.

This clonotype was seen more than once but under ten times. Its matching antigen is unknown. A J-beta primer mix and a sample-barcoded 5' primer were used in a second PCR of roughly 7 to 12 cycles. MiXCR, run by TCRdb on the 5' RACE reads, gives a single entry per CDR3 protein. The data hold roughly 1 million distinct CDR3 sequences, with around 25% observed a single time. CDR3 size: 15 residues. CDR1 is MGHRA and CDR2 is YSYEKL in the germline V gene. With 1 base removed from V and 5 bases from J, the gap between germline ends came to 14 bases. These data also formed part of another study, on T cells of mothers and their children. Per that study: The TCR beta CDR3 read count exceeded 8.5 million for each mother and was several million for each child.

This TCR came from a girl between 2 and 10 years old in good health. Sequenced material: blood. This chain connects TRBV4-1 to TRBJ1-1; tentative D call: TRBD1 (5 bases). The CDR3 sequence is CASSQGVNQGTEAFF. CDR3 DNA sequence: TGCGCCAGCAGCCAAGGGGTCAACCAGGGAACTGAAGCTTTCTTT.